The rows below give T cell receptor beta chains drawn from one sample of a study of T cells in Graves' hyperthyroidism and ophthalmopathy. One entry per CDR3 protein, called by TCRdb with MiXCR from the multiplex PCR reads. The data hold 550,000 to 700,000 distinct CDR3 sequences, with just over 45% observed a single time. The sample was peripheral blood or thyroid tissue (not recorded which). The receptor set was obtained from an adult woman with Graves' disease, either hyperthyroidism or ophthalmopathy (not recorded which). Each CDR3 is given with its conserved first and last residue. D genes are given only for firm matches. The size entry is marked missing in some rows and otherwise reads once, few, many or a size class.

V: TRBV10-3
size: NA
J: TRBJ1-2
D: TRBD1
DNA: TGTGCCATCAGTGACCCGGACAGGGGGTCTGGCTACACCTTC
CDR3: CAISDPDRGSGYTF

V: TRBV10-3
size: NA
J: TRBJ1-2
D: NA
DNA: TGTGCCTCCTGGGGGGGCGGTGGCTACACCTTC
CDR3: CASWGGGGYTF

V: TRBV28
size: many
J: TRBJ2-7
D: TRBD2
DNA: TGTGCCAGCAGCCCTGGGACTAGTATATACGAGCAGTACTTC
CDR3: CASSPGTSIYEQYF

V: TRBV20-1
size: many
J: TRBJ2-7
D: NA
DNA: TGCAGTGCACACGGACGGGTCTACGAGCAGTACTTC
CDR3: CSAHGRVYEQYF

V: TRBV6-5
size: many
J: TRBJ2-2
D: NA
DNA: TGTGCCAGCAGGAAATACGGGGAGCTGTTTTTT
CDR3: CASRKYGELFF

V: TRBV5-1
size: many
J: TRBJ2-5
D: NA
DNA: TGCGCCAGCAGCTTGGCCACAGGAGCGACCCAAGAGACCCAGTACTTC
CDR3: CASSLATGATQETQYF

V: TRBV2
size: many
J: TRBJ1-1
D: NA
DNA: TGTGCCAGCAGTGAGTCCGAGGGTGAAGCTTTCTTT
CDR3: CASSESEGEAFF

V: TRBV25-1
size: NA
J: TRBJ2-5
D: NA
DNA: TGTGCCAGCTTAGGAGTACTTATCCAAGAGACCCAGTACTTC
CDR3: CASLGVLIQETQYF

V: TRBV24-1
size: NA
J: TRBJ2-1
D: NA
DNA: TGTGCCACCAGTGATTCCCGGACAGGAGCGGGAGATAATGAGCAGTTCTTC
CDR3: CATSDSRTGAGDNEQFF

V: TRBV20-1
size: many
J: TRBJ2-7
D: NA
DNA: TGCAGTGCTAGAGACCCTGAGGGGACCTACGAGCAGTACTTC
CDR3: CSARDPEGTYEQYF

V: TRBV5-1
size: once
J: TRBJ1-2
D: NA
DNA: TGCGCCAGCAGCTTGGGAGGGTCGTACTATGGCTACACCTTC
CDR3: CASSLGGSYYGYTF

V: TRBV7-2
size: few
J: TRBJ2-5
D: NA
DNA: TGTGCCAGCAGCCGAGGGGCCCAAGGGTTAGAGACCCAGTACTTC
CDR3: CASSRGAQGLETQYF

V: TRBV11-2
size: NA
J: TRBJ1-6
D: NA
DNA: TGTGCCAGCAGTCCAGGGGAAGCCTCACCCCTCCACTTT
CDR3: CASSPGEASPLHF

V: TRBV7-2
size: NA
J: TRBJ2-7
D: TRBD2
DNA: TGTGCCAGCAGCTTAGCCGGGGGGGGTCACATTAAGCCTTACGAGCAGTACTTC
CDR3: CASSLAGGGHIKPYEQYF

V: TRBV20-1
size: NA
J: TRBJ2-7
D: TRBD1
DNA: TGCAGTGCTGAGGGACAGGGGGAGTACGAGCAGTACTTC
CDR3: CSAEGQGEYEQYF

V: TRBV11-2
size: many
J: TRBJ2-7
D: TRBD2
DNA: TGTGCCAGCAGCTTAGTACGTTCTAGCGGGCCCTACGAGCAGTACTTC
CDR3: CASSLVRSSGPYEQYF

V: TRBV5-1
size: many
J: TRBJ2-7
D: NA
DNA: TGCGCCAGCAGCTCCTTTTTAGCGGATTCCTACGAGCAGTACTTC
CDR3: CASSSFLADSYEQYF

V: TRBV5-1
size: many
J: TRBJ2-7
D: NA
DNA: TGCGCCAGCAGCTTGGGACAGGCTAACACCTACGAGCAGTACTTC
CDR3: CASSLGQANTYEQYF

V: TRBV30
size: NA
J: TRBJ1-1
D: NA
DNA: TGTGCCTGGCAACAAGTGAACACTGAAGCTTTCTTT
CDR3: CAWQQVNTEAFF